This TCR beta chain is from a study of vaccination and CD4 T cells after COVID-19. Treatment here: roughly 11-day PBMC culture with coronavirus spike peptide pools or control peptides (ViraFEST assay). There were positive PCR dates ranging from March to December 2020, all predating US Alpha, Beta and Delta variants. Study-wide results and caveats: In convalescent patients, 304 of 307 vaccine-specific clones were mono-reactive for SARS-CoV-2 spike.

CDR1 is SGHTA, CDR2 FQGNSA, per germline. This CDR3 is 12 amino acids long. Trimming took off 6 bases at V and 3 bases at J, with 7 bases between the two ends. About this clonotype: What it binds is unknown. The CDR3 ends on some other residue instead of the conserved phenylalanine or tryptophan, so this is likely a read error.

The Oncomine TCR Beta short-read assay was applied to DNA of cultured CD4+ T cells. TCRdb analysed the PCR reads with MiXCR anew, one entry per CDR3 protein. The sample yields some 15,000 distinct CDR3 sequences, around 64% seen once. This rearrangement joins TRBV7-2 to TRBJ2-3; perhaps TRBD1 as D (5 bases). The sequenced material came from CD4+ T cells from blood, cultured in vitro. The clonotype comes from a human donor who had recovered from COVID-19. This CDR3 is CASRPGTDTQYL. In nucleotides, the CDR3 is TGTGCCAGCAGACCAGGGACAGATACGCAGTATCTT.